Below, 10 T cell receptor beta chains from the same sample are listed, as sequenced in a study of T cell responses to AZD1222 COVID-19 vaccine. The repertoire was sequenced with immunoSEQ multiplex PCR; TCRdb's copy has only in-frame clones and lacks some. The table includes just under 100,000 clones, approximately 90% detected once. Source: peripheral blood, taken on day 0 of AZD1222 vaccination. The receptors come from an adult in good health.

The chain carries TRBV21-1 and TRBJ1-1. TRBV21-1 is deemed a pseudogene. The CDR3 has 14 residues. CDR3 nucleotides: TGTGCCAGCAGCACGGGGCGAGGAAACACTGAAGCTTTCTTT. It is translated as CASSTGRGNTEAFF.

The chain uses TRBV7-8 and TRBJ1-2; TRBD1 is a possible D gene (5 bases). CDR1 is SGHVS and CDR2 is FQNEAQ in the germline V gene. Deletions cut 1 base from V and 3 bases from J, with 12 bases between. The CDR3 spans 15 residues. DNA for the CDR3: TGTGCCAGCAGCTTAGTGGCAGGGAAGGACTATGGCTACACCTTC. Its translation is CASSLVAGKDYGYTF.

V gene TRBV28 combines with J gene TRBJ2-7; TRBD1 matches 7 bases. The CDR3 is 14 amino acids. Germline V lookup: CDR1 MDHEN, CDR2 SYDVKM. J lost 5 bases, V lost 4 bases, and 8 bases had no gene match. The CDR3 reads CASSSPTGLNEQYF. The DNA of the CDR3 is TGTGCCAGCAGTTCCCCGACAGGGCTCAACGAGCAGTACTTC.

The V call is TRBV7-9, the J call TRBJ1-1; D gene ambiguous. This CDR3 is 13 amino acids long. From germline, CDR1 is SEHNR and CDR2 FQNEAQ (reference sequence). V shed 3 bases and J shed 0 bases, with 5 bases lying between them. The CDR3 is CASSFPLNTEAFF. The CDR3 coding sequence is TGTGCCAGCAGCTTCCCCCTGAACACTGAAGCTTTCTTT.

V is TRBV9 and J is TRBJ2-1; 14 bases match TRBD2. V was pared by 3 bases and J by 9 bases, with 8 bases of the junction left unmatched. This CDR3 has 16 residues. Germline V gene data show CDR1 as SGDLS and CDR2 as YYNGEE. The CDR3: CASSAMTSGGAIEQFF. The CDR3 region has the DNA TGTGCCAGCAGCGCGATGACTAGCGGGGGGGCAATTGAGCAGTTCTTC.

This chain connects TRBV7-8 to TRBJ1-5; TRBD1 matches at 8 bases. Germline trimming cut 1 base from V and 3 bases from J; bases unmatched to any gene: 5. The CDR3 covers 16 residues. Per the germline V gene, CDR1 is SGHVS and CDR2 is FQNEAQ. The CDR3 region has the DNA TGTGCCAGCAGCTTAGGCGACCAGGGGGCCAATCAGCCCCAGCATTTT. It translates to CASSLGDQGANQPQHF.

This clone appeared a single time. The rearrangement joins TRBV12-3 or TRBV12-4 to TRBJ2-2; maybe TRBD2 (6 bases). This CDR3 has 13 amino acids. V shed 5 bases and J shed 7 bases, with 11 bases lying between them. DNA for the CDR3: TGTGCCAGCAGTCTCGGGGGTGTCGGGGAGCTGTTTTTT. This translates into CASSLGGVGELFF.

This sequence joins TRBV7-6 and TRBJ2-5; 8 bases map to TRBD1. Losses at the gene ends were 5 bases for V and 5 bases for J; bases not matched to a gene: 10. CDR3 length: 15 residues. Germline V lookup: CDR1 SGHVS, CDR2 FNYEAQ. CDR3 DNA sequence: TGTGCCAGCAGCACGCGAACAGGGGGGACCGAGACCCAGTACTTC. Translated: CASSTRTGGTETQYF. Full variable domain (missing parts from reference TRBV7-6 and TRBJ2-5): GAGVSQSPRYKVTKRGQDVALRCDPISGHVSLYWYRQALGQGPEFLTYFNYEAQQDKSGLPNDRFSAERPEGSISTLTIQRTEQRDSAMYRCASSTRTGGTETQYFGPGTRLLVL.

The chain joins TRBV5-1 to TRBJ1-2, with 7 bases aligning to TRBD1. Germline V gene sequence: CDR1 SGHRS, CDR2 YFSETQ. CDR3 length: 15 residues. With 0 bases clipped from V and 2 bases from J, the junction kept 4 bases outside the gene matches. The CDR3 DNA reads TGCGCCAGCAGCTTGGAGGGGACAGCGAACTATGGCTACACCTTC. Encoded protein: CASSLEGTANYGYTF.

The chain links TRBV9 to TRBJ1-1, with D unresolved. Germline-derived CDR1 and CDR2 are SGDLS and YYNGEE. CDR3 length equals 14 residues. The germline V and J ends were trimmed by 5 bases and 1 base, with 12 bases remaining between them. The CDR3 DNA reads TGTGCCAGCAGTCCTCACCCCGGGAACACTGAAGCTTTCTTT. This gives the protein CASSPHPGNTEAFF.